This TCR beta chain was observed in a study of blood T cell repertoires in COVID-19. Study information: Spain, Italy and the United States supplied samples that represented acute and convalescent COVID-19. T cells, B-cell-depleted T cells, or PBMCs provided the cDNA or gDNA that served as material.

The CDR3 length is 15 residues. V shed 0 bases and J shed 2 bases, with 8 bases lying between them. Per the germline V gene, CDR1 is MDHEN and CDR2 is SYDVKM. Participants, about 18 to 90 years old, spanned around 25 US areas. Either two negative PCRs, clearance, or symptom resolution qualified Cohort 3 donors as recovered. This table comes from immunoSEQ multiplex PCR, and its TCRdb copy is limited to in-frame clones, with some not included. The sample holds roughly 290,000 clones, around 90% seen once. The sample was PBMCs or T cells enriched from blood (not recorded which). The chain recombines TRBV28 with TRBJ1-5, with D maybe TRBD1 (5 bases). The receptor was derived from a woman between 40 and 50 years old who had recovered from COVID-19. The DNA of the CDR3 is TGTGCCAGCAGTTTATGGGGGCGCGGCAATCAGCCCCAGCATTTT. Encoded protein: CASSLWGRGNQPQHF.